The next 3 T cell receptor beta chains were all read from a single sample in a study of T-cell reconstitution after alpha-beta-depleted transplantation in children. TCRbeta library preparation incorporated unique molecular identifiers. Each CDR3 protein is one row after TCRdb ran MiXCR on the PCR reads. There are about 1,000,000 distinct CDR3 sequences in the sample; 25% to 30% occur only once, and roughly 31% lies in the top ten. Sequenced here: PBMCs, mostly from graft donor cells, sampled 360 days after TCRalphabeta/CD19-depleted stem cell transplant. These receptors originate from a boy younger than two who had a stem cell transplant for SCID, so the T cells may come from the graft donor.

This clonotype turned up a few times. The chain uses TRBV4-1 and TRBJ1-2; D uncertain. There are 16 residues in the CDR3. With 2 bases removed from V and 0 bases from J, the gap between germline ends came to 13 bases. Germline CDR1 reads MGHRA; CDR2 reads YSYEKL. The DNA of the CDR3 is TGCGCCAGCAGCCAAATTTCCAAGACTACTAACTATGGCTACACCTTC. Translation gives CASSQISKTTNYGYTF.

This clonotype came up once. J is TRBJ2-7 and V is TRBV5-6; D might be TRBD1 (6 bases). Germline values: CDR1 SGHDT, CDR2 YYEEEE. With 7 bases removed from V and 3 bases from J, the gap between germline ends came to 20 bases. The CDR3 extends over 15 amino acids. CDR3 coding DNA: TGTGCCAGCTCCTTACGACCGGGACACCGCTACGAGCAGTACTTC. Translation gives CASSLRPGHRYEQYF. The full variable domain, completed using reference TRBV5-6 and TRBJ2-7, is DAGVTQSPTHLIKTRGQQVTLRCSPKSGHDTVSWYQQALGQGPQFIFQYYEEEERQRGNFPDRFSGHQFPNYSSELNVNALLLGDSALYLCASSLRPGHRYEQYFGPGTRLTVT.

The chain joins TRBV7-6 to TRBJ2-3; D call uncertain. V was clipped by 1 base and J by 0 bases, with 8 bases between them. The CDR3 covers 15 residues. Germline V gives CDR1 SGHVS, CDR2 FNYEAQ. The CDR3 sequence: CASSLVAESTDTQYF. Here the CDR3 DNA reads TGTGCCAGCAGCTTAGTTGCTGAGAGCACAGATACGCAGTATTTT.